Presented here are 23 T cell receptor beta chains from one specimen sequenced in a study of cytomegalovirus exposure and HLA in healthy donors. 13 Jbeta primers and 60 Vbeta primers were used for the PCR. Method: immunoSEQ multiplex PCR; TCRdb's copy keeps in-frame clones and lacks some. In the table there are approximately 240,000 clones, around 89% of which are singletons. The specimen was PBMCs. These receptor sequences come from a woman aged 18 to 35 in good health and CMV-seronegative.

V and J are TRBV7-8 and TRBJ2-1; D is uncertain. V dropped 1 base and J dropped 5 bases, with 24 bases sitting between them. The CDR3 contains 19 residues. Germline-derived CDR1 and CDR2 are SGHVS and FQNEAQ. CDR3 sequence reads: CASSLGWRARPKVDNEQFF. In DNA form, the CDR3 reads TGTGCCAGCAGCTTAGGCTGGCGAGCGCGTCCCAAGGTCGACAATGAGCAGTTCTTC.

The chain joins TRBV13 to TRBJ2-3; D is ambiguous. The CDR3 runs to 12 residues. V lost 5 bases to trimming and J lost 0 bases, with 3 bases between them. The V gene's germline CDR1 is PRHDT and CDR2 FYEKMQ (reference sequence). The CDR3 spells CASSLSTDTQYF. The CDR3 coding sequence is TGTGCCAGCAGCCTTAGCACAGATACGCAGTATTTT.

This clone was seen only once. This chain uses TRBV2 with TRBJ2-7; 7 bases match TRBD1. Per the germline V gene, CDR1 is SNHLY and CDR2 is FYNNEI. CDR3 size: 16 residues. Trimming cost V 3 bases and J 3 bases; bases outside gene matches: 11. The CDR3 reads CASSDIHWDSSYEQYF. CDR3 DNA sequence: TGTGCCAGCAGTGATATACATTGGGACAGCAGCTACGAGCAGTACTTC.

This chain joins TRBV11-2 and TRBJ1-1; a weak D match, TRBD1 (5 bases). With 7 bases removed from V and 1 base from J, the gap between germline ends came to 19 bases. CDR3 size: 16 residues. In germline, CDR1 is SGHAT, CDR2 FQNNGV. DNA for the CDR3: TGTGCCAGCATCCTCGACAGCATCCTCCCGAACACTGAAGCTTTCTTT. Translating gives CASILDSILPNTEAFF.

The CDR3 region is CASSYLGQGYNGYTF. The CDR3 DNA follows: TGTGCCAGCAGTTACTTGGGACAGGGTTATAACGGCTACACCTTC. The chain is built from TRBV6-5 and TRBJ1-2; TRBD1 aligns across 9 bases. After removal of 1 base from V and 8 bases from J, the junction contained 8 bases not matched to a gene. The germline CDR1 and CDR2 sequences are MNHEY and SVGAGI. This CDR3 comprises 15 residues.

This chain joins TRBV27 and TRBJ2-4, with unresolved D. There are 11 residues in the CDR3. V was pared by 7 bases and J by 5 bases, with 6 bases between. Per the germline V gene, CDR1 is MNHEY and CDR2 is SMNVEV (reference sequence). The CDR3 coding sequence is TGTGCCAGCAACCCAGAAAACATTCAGTACTTC. It yields the protein CASNPENIQYF.

V and J are TRBV2 and TRBJ1-5; D is undetermined. Germline V gene data show CDR1 as SNHLY and CDR2 as FYNNEI. V was pared by 7 bases and J by 4 bases, with 14 bases between. CDR3 length: 14 residues. CDR3 protein: CASNLQSRNQPQHF. Written as DNA, the CDR3 is TGTGCCAGCAATCTACAGAGTCGAAATCAGCCCCAGCATTTT.

J is TRBJ1-2 and V is TRBV29-1; TRBD1 matches 8 bases. The CDR3 has 13 residues. Per the germline V gene, CDR1 is SQVTM and CDR2 is ANQGSEA. The J segment lost 9 bases and the V segment lost 7 bases, leaving 13 bases of the junction unmatched. CDR3 in DNA: TGCAGCGGCGCTGACAGGGGATATTCAAGCTACACCTTC. Translation: CSGADRGYSSYTF.

The J gene is TRBJ2-7, the V gene TRBV11-3; D might be TRBD1 (6 bases). There are 14 residues in the CDR3. The V and J ends lost 7 bases and 4 bases respectively, with 17 bases between them. Per germline, CDR1 SGHNT and CDR2 YENEEA. CDR3 region: CASTLGTPRYEQYF. CDR3 nucleotide sequence: TGTGCCAGCACCCTAGGGACACCTCGTTACGAGCAGTACTTC.

The chain employs TRBV6-5 and TRBJ2-3; 7 nucleotides line up with TRBD1. Per the germline V gene, CDR1 is MNHEY and CDR2 is SVGAGI. This CDR3 contains 15 residues. With 8 bases clipped from V and 1 base from J, the junction kept 9 bases outside the gene matches. The CDR3 DNA is TGTGCCAGCTCCATAGGGGGCAAACGCACAGATACGCAGTATTTT. Protein product: CASSIGGKRTDTQYF.

The rearrangement uses TRBV5-6 and TRBJ2-2, with 7 positions matching TRBD1. Germline V gene sequence: CDR1 SGHDT, CDR2 YYEEEE. Trimming took 3 bases from V and 7 from J; bases not matched to a gene: 6. This CDR3 is built from 14 residues. For the CDR3, the DNA is TGTGCCAGCAGCTGGACAGGAAGGGGCGGGGAGCTGTTTTTT. Translating it yields CASSWTGRGGELFF.

The CDR3 nucleotides are TGTGCCAGCAGTTACGGACTAGCGGGACTCACAGATACGCAGTATTTT. Its protein product is CASSYGLAGLTDTQYF. This chain uses TRBV6-5 with TRBJ2-3, with 12 bases that match TRBD2. CDR1 MNHEY and CDR2 SVGAGI come from the germline V gene. This CDR3 has 16 amino acids. The junction had 2 bases not matched to a gene; V was cut back by 2 bases and J by 2 bases.

The genes are TRBV5-6 and TRBJ2-1, with D uncertain. The CDR3 runs 14 residues. V gave up 0 bases and J gave up 7 bases, with 11 bases separating them. Germline V gene lookup returns CDR1 SGHDT and CDR2 YYEEEE. CDR3 nucleotides: TGTGCCAGCAGCTTGGCAGACGGGTTTAATGAGCAGTTCTTC. This codes for CASSLADGFNEQFF.

CDR3 in amino acids: CASSSAGVPSSGNTIYF. DNA of the CDR3: TGCGCCAGCAGCTCGGCAGGGGTCCCTTCCTCTGGAAACACCATATATTTT. V and J are TRBV5-1 and TRBJ1-3, with D possibly matching TRBD1 (6 bases). Germline assignment: CDR1 SGHRS and CDR2 YFSETQ. The CDR3 covers 17 residues. Trimming took off 3 bases at V and 0 bases at J, with 16 bases between the two ends. Looking up the rest from reference TRBV5-1 and TRBJ1-3 gives the full variable domain: KAGVTQTPRYLIKTRGQQVTLSCSPISGHRSVSWYQQTPGQGLQFLFEYFSETQRNKGNFPGRFSGRQFSNSRSEMNVSTLELGDSALYLCASSSAGVPSSGNTIYFGEGSWLTVV.

The chain joins TRBV5-1 to TRBJ1-2; 8 bases align to TRBD1. The CDR3 length is 13 residues. In germline, CDR1 is SGHRS, CDR2 YFSETQ. Unmatched junction bases numbered 3, after V lost 4 bases and J lost 4 bases. The CDR3 nucleotides read TGCGCCAGCAGCCTCGGGACAGGCTATGGCTACACCTTC. Translated: CASSLGTGYGYTF.

Regarding this clone: The sample contains more than one DNA sequence encoding this CDR3. This chain uses TRBV20-1 with TRBJ2-7; maybe TRBD1 (6 bases). Germline V gives CDR1 DFQATT, CDR2 SNEGSKA (reference sequence). The ends were cut back, 5 bases at V and 3 bases at J, with 8 bases in the middle. This CDR3 has 11 amino acids. CDR3 sequence: CSAGDNYEQYF. DNA of the CDR3: TGCAGTGCTGGGGACAACTACGAGCAGTACTTC.

With regard to this clone: The junction departs from the called germline gene at one end, perhaps through a read error. DNA of the CDR3: TGTGCCAGCAGCCCGAAGTTCGGGTCTGGCTATGTCTACACCTTC. This gives the protein CASSPKFGSGYVYTF. V usage is TRBV11-2 and J usage is TRBJ1-2, with D uncertain. CDR1 and CDR2 (germline): SGHAT, FQNNGV. This CDR3 has 15 amino acids.

This rearrangement joins TRBV10-2 to TRBJ1-4; D may be TRBD1 (6 bases). V was clipped by 7 bases and J by 4 bases, with 16 bases between them. The CDR3 sequence is 15 residues long. Germline CDR1 is WSHSY and CDR2 is SAAADI. This chain's CDR3 is CASTMPGHGNEKLFF. CDR3 DNA: TGCGCCAGCACTATGCCGGGACACGGTAATGAAAAACTGTTTTTT.

The rearrangement uses TRBV7-2 and TRBJ2-1, with TRBD2 matching over 9 bases. The length of the CDR3 is 16 residues. Germline V CDR1 and CDR2: SGHTA, FQGNSA. J gave up 4 bases and V 6 bases, and 10 bases lay outside the gene matches. Here the CDR3 reads CASRARSLAGYNEQFF. CDR3 sequence (DNA): TGTGCCAGCAGGGCTCGCTCGCTAGCGGGGTACAATGAGCAGTTCTTC.

This clone was seen only once. The chain is built from TRBV7-8 and TRBJ2-1; D call uncertain. The germline CDR1 and CDR2 sequences are SGHVS and FQNEAQ. CDR3 length: 16 amino acids. Deletions cut 4 bases from V and 0 bases from J, with 13 bases between. Here the CDR3 DNA reads TGTGCCAGCAGCTCTAAGACTCGAACCTCCTACAATGAGCAGTTCTTC. Encoded protein: CASSSKTRTSYNEQFF. Supplemented by reference TRBV7-8 and TRBJ2-1, the full variable domain reads GAGVSQSPRYKVAKRGQDVALRCDPISGHVSLFWYQQALGQGPEFLTYFQNEAQLDKSGLPSDRFFAERPEGSVSTLKIQRTQQEDSAVYLCASSSKTRTSYNEQFFGPGTRLTVL.

This chain links TRBV5-8 with TRBJ2-3; D call uncertain. The length of the CDR3 is 16 residues. The germline V gene encodes CDR1 SGHTS and CDR2 YDEGEE. The V and J ends lost 2 bases and 4 bases respectively, with 17 bases between them. The CDR3 here is CASSFDSTLLADTQYF. The CDR3 nucleotides are TGTGCCAGCAGCTTTGATTCTACCTTGTTGGCAGATACGCAGTATTTT.

J is TRBJ2-2 and V is TRBV4-1; possible D gene TRBD2, 6 bases. Looked up from germline, CDR1 is MGHRA and CDR2 is YSYEKL. This CDR3 has 13 residues. Trimming took off 4 bases at V and 5 bases at J, with 8 bases between the two ends. The CDR3 DNA reads as TGCGCCAGCAGCCGACGGGAGACCGGGGAGCTGTTTTTT. This gives the protein CASSRRETGELFF.

The V gene is TRBV5-1, the J gene TRBJ1-2, with unresolved D. Germline lookup yields CDR1 SGHRS and CDR2 YFSETQ. This CDR3 contains 13 residues. With 0 bases removed from V and 9 bases from J, the gap between germline ends came to 12 bases. CDR3 DNA: TGCGCCAGCAGCTTGGGTGACACCCGGCGCTACACCTTC. Translated: CASSLGDTRRYTF. Together with reference TRBV5-1 and TRBJ1-2, the CDR3 gives the full variable domain: KAGVTQTPRYLIKTRGQQVTLSCSPISGHRSVSWYQQTPGQGLQFLFEYFSETQRNKGNFPGRFSGRQFSNSRSEMNVSTLELGDSALYLCASSLGDTRRYTFGSGTRLTVV.